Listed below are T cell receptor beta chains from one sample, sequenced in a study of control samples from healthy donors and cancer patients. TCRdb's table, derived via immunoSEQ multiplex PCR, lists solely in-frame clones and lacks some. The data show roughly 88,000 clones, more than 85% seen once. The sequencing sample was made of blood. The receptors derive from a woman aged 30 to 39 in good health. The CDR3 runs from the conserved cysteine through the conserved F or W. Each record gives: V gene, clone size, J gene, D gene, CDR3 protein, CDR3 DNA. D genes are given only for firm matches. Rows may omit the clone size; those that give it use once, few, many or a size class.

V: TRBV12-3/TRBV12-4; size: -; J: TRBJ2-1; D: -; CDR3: CASTTREFNEQFF; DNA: TGTGCCAGCACTACCAGGGAGTTCAATGAGCAGTTCTTC
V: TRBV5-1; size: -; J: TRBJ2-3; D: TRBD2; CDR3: CASSLVPSGSGTDTQYF; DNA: TGCGCCAGCAGCTTGGTACCTAGCGGGAGCGGCACAGATACGCAGTATTTT
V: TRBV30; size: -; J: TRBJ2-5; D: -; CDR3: CAWSVSGAETQYF; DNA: TGTGCCTGGAGTGTTAGTGGGGCAGAGACCCAGTACTTC
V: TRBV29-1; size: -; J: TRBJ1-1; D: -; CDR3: CSVASPRDTEAFF; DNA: TGCAGCGTTGCTAGCCCTAGGGACACTGAAGCTTTCTTT
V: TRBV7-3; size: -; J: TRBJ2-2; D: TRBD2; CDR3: CASSSSTSGGSTNTGELFF; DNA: TGTGCCAGCAGCTCCTCCACTAGCGGGGGTTCGACGAACACCGGGGAGCTGTTTTTT
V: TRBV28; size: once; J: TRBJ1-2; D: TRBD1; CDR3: CASRYTGQARGYTF; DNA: TGTGCCAGCAGATATACGGGACAGGCCCGTGGCTACACCTTC
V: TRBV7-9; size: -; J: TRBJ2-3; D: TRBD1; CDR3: CASSLDGTGTDTQYF; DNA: TGTGCCAGCAGCTTAGACGGGACAGGGACAGATACGCAGTATTTT
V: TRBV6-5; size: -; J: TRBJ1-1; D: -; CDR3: CATSKGSLREAFF; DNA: TGTGCGACTTCGAAGGGGTCGCTCCGTGAAGCTTTCTTT
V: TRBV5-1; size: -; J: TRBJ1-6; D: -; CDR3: CASSYDSSNSPLHF; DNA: TGCGCCAGCAGCTACGACAGCTCGAATTCACCCCTCCACTTT
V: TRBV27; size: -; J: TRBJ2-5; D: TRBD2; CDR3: CATQARLAGQETQYF; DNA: TGTGCCACCCAGGCCCGACTAGCGGGACAAGAGACCCAGTACTTC
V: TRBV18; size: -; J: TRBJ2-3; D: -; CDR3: CASSPPRFGSTDTQYF; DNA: TGTGCCAGCTCACCACCGAGGTTCGGGAGCACAGATACGCAGTATTTT
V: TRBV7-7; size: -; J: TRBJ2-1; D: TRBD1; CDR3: CASSPDRGQSWFF; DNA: TGTGCCAGCAGCCCGGACAGGGGACAATCGTGGTTCTTC
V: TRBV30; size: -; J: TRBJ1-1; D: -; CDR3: CAWKRGVTEAFF; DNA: TGTGCCTGGAAGAGGGGTGTTACTGAAGCTTTCTTT
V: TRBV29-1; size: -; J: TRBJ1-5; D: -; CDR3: CSALFAQGNQPQHF; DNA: TGCAGCGCTCTGTTTGCCCAGGGCAATCAGCCCCAGCATTTT
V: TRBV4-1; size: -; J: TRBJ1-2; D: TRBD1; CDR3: CASSQERGRGTASYLANYGYTF; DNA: TGCGCCAGCAGCCAAGAAAGGGGGCGGGGGACAGCCAGCTACTTAGCTAACTATGGCTACACCTTC
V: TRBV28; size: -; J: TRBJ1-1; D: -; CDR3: CASRSLQGRTEAFF; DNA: TGTGCCAGCAGATCCCTACAGGGACGGACTGAAGCTTTCTTT
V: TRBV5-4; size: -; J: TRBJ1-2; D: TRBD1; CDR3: CASSLPGGRGYTF; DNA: TGTGCCAGCAGCTTGCCAGGGGGCAGGGGCTACACCTTC
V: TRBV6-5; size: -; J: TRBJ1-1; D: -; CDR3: CASSYVVGGTEAFF; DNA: TGTGCCAGCAGTTACGTCGTAGGTGGCACTGAAGCTTTCTTT
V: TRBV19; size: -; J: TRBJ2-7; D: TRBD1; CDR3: CASSLGGTGPLEYEQYF; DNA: TGTGCCAGTAGCCTCGGCGGGACAGGGCCGTTAGAGTACGAGCAGTACTTC
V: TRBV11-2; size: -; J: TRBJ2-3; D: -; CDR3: CASSLGGWGVSSTDTQYF; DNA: TGTGCCAGCAGCTTAGGGGGTTGGGGGGTTTCCTCCACAGATACGCAGTATTTT
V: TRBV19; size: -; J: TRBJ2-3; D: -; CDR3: CASSTKRATDTQYF; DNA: TGTGCCAGTAGTACGAAACGAGCCACAGATACGCAGTATTTT
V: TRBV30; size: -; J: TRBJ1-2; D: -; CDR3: CAWSLRALIGDGYTF; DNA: TGTGCCTGGAGTCTCCGGGCCCTAATTGGTGATGGCTACACCTTC
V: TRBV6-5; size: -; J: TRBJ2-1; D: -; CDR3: CASSTAGLDEQFF; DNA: TGTGCCAGCAGCACGGCGGGACTGGATGAGCAGTTCTTC
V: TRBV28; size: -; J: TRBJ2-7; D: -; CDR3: CASSTGTFQREQYF; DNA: TGTGCCAGCTCTACCGGGACTTTCCAAAGGGAGCAGTACTTC
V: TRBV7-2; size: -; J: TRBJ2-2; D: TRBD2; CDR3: CATAAKPQREGHTGELFF; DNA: TGTGCCACAGCAGCAAAACCCCAGCGGGAGGGCCATACCGGGGAGCTGTTTTTT
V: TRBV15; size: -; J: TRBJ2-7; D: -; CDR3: CATSRDRGREQYF; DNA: TGTGCCACCAGCAGAGACAGGGGTCGTGAGCAGTACTTC
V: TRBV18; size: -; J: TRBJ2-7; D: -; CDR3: CASSPNYEQYF; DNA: TGTGCCAGCTCACCCAACTACGAGCAGTACTTC
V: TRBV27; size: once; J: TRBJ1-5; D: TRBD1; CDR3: CASSLDRATSNQPQHF; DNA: TGTGCCAGCAGCCTAGACAGGGCCACTAGCAATCAGCCCCAGCATTTT
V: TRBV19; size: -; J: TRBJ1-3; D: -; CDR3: CASSLGRGNTIYF; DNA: TGTGCCAGTAGCTTGGGGAGAGGAAACACCATATATTTT
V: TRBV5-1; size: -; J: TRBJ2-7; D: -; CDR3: CASSDTGSSYEQYF; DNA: TGCGCCAGCAGCGATACAGGGAGCTCCTACGAGCAGTACTTC
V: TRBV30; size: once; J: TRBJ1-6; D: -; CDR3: CARSQANNSPLHF; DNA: TGTGCCCGTTCACAGGCGAATAATTCACCCCTCCACTTT
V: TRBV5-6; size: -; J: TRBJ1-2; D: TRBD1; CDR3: CASRLDRGSNYGYTF; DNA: TGTGCCAGCAGATTGGACAGGGGGTCTAACTATGGCTACACCTTC
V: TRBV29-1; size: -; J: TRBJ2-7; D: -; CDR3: CSVEAGGGGHEQYF; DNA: TGCAGCGTTGAAGCGGGGGGAGGGGGCCACGAGCAGTACTTC
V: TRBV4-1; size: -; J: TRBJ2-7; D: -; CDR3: CASSSPWPGDQQYF; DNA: TGCGCCAGCAGCTCACCCTGGCCAGGTGATCAGCAGTACTTC
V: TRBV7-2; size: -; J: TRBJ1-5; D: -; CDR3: CASSPPSDQPQHF; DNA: TGTGCCAGCAGCCCCCCGTCGGATCAGCCCCAGCATTTT
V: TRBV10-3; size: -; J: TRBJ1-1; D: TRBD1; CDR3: CAISEDRGSPEAFF; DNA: TGTGCCATCAGTGAGGACAGGGGTAGTCCTGAAGCTTTCTTT
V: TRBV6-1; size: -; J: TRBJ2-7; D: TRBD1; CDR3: CASSEAGTGYEQYF; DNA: TGTGCCAGCAGTGAAGCTGGGACAGGCTACGAGCAGTACTTC
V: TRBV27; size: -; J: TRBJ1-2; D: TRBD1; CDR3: CASSWGQGTVKGYTF; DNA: TGTGCCAGCAGTTGGGGACAGGGGACGGTTAAAGGCTACACCTTC
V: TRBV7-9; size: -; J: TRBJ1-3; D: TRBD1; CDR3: CASSLRAGGLSGNTIYF; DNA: TGTGCCAGCAGCTTACGGGCAGGGGGCCTCTCTGGAAACACCATATATTTT
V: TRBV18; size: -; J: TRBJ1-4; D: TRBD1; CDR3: CASSNRGIEKLFF; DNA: TGTGCCAGCTCTAACAGGGGAATTGAAAAACTGTTTTTT
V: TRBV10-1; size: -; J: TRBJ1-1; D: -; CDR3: CASTSTLGTEAFF; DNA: TGCGCCAGCACAAGTACTCTCGGTACTGAAGCTTTCTTT
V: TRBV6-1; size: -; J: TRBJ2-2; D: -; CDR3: CASSETANTGELFF; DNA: TGTGCCAGCAGTGAGACAGCTAACACCGGGGAGCTGTTTTTT
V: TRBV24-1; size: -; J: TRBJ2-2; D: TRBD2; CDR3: CATSEGLAPGELFF; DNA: TGTGCCACCAGTGAGGGACTAGCGCCCGGGGAGCTGTTTTTT
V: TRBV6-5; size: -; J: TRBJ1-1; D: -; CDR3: CASSYSTGANTEAFF; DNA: TGTGCCAGCAGTTACTCTACCGGGGCGAACACTGAAGCTTTCTTT
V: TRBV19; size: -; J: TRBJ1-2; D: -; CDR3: CATLGGAQSNGYTF; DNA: TGTGCCACGCTAGGGGGGGCGCAATCGAATGGCTACACCTTC
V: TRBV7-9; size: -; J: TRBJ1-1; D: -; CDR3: CASSSTGTEAFF; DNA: TGTGCCAGCAGCTCGACAGGCACTGAAGCTTTCTTT
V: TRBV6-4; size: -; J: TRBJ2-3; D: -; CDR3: CASSEGGGTQYF; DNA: TGTGCCAGCAGTGAAGGTGGCGGTACGCAGTATTTT
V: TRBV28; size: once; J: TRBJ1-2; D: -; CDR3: CASSIGGPFYGF; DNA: TGTGCCAGCAGTATTGGGGGCCCCTTTTACGGCTTC
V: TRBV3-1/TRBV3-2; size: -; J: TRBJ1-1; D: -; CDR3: CASSAGGRGTEAFF; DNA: TGTGCCAGCAGCGCCGGAGGGAGGGGCACTGAAGCTTTCTTT
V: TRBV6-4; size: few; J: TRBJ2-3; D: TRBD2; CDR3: CASSDSSGATDTQYF; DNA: TGTGCCAGCAGTGACTCTAGCGGGGCCACAGATACGCAGTATTTT
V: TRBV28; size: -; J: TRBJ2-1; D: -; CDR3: CASHQRGSYNEQFF; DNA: TGTGCCAGCCACCAACGGGGCTCCTACAATGAGCAGTTCTTC
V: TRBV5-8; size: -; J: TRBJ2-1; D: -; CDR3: CASSPPWEKANEQFF; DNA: TGTGCCAGCAGCCCTCCCTGGGAGAAAGCCAATGAGCAGTTCTTC